This TCR beta chain was documented in a study of T cell responses to AZD1222 COVID-19 vaccine. Assay: immunoSEQ multiplex PCR; the TCRdb copy retains only in-frame clones and omits some. The sample has some 130,000 clones, 93% seen once; the top ten hold about 5%. The TCR comes from an adult in good health. The source was peripheral blood, collected on day 0 of AZD1222 vaccination.

CDR3 loop: CASSLEVLATEAFF. In DNA form, the CDR3 reads TGTGCCAGCAGCTTGGAGGTCCTGGCCACTGAAGCTTTCTTT. V is TRBV5-8 and J is TRBJ1-1; no definite D call. The germline V and J ends were trimmed by 0 bases and 4 bases, with 10 bases remaining between them. The CDR3 spans 14 residues. CDR1 SGHTS and CDR2 YDEGEE come from the germline V gene.